A single sample gave rise to the 18 T cell receptor beta chains below, sequenced in a study of cytomegalovirus exposure and HLA in healthy donors. Researchers ran the PCR with 60 Vbeta and 13 Jbeta primers. Only in-frame clones appear in the TCRdb table, and some are missing; sequencing was by immunoSEQ multiplex PCR. The sample yields about 160,000 clones, about 81% seen once. Sequencing used PBMCs. All receptors derive from a woman between 18 and 29 years old in good health and CMV-seronegative.

The V and J genes are TRBV6-5 and TRBJ1-2; 8 bases fit TRBD1. Losses at the gene ends were 5 bases for V and 4 bases for J; bases not matched to a gene: 6. This CDR3 spans 14 amino acids. From germline, CDR1 is MNHEY and CDR2 SVGAGI. CDR3 residues: CASSTGQGSYGYTF. The DNA of the CDR3 is TGTGCCAGCAGTACTGGACAGGGCTCCTATGGCTACACCTTC.

The genes are TRBV7-9 and TRBJ1-6; no clear D gene. Germline V CDR1 and CDR2: SEHNR, FQNEAQ (reference sequence). Trimming removed 4 bases from V and 12 bases from J, with 16 bases in between. This CDR3 contains 14 residues. The CDR3 DNA follows: TGTGCCAGCAGCTCCGGAGCGGAACATTTACCCCTCCACTTT. Its translation: CASSSGAEHLPLHF.

CDR3 amino acids: CASSPGTSSDTQYF. CDR3 in DNA: TGCGCCAGCAGTCCCGGGACTAGCTCTGATACGCAGTATTTT. The gene calls are TRBV5-1 and TRBJ2-3; 9 nucleotides line up with TRBD2. There are 14 residues in the CDR3. Germline V gene sequence: CDR1 SGHRS, CDR2 YFSETQ. V dropped 5 bases and J dropped 6; count of bases not matched to a gene: 7.

This clone has a handful of counts. This chain uses TRBV4-1 with TRBJ1-2; TRBD1 is a possible D gene (5 bases). The CDR3 is made up of 15 amino acids. From germline, CDR1 is MGHRA and CDR2 YSYEKL. Between the trimmed V and J ends, which lost 1 base and 2 bases, there was a span of 11 bases. This chain's CDR3 is CASSQGDGGNYGYTF. CDR3 sequence (DNA): TGCGCCAGCAGCCAAGGGGACGGGGGGAACTATGGCTACACCTTC.

Of note for this clone: Other DNA sequences in this specimen translate into the identical CDR3. The V call is TRBV18, the J call TRBJ2-7; 7 bases are shared with TRBD1. V gave up 2 bases and J gave up 2 bases; unmatched junction bases: 0. This CDR3 comprises 13 residues. Germline CDR1 and CDR2: KGHSH and LQKENI. In DNA, the CDR3 is TGTGCCAGCTCACCAGACAGGGCCTACGAGCAGTACTTC. This translates into CASSPDRAYEQYF.

This clone was seen more than once but under ten times. The chain's CDR3 is CASSLDRGTYNEQFF. The CDR3 bases are TGTGCCAGCAGCTTGGACAGGGGGACCTACAATGAGCAGTTCTTC. The rearrangement links TRBV6-5 to TRBJ2-1; 10 bases line up with TRBD1. Germline V gene data show CDR1 as MNHEY and CDR2 as SVGAGI. The CDR3 is 15 residues long. Losses at the gene ends were 6 bases for V and 2 bases for J; bases not matched to a gene: 4.

V gene TRBV5-1 combines with J gene TRBJ1-3; TRBD1 aligns across 7 bases. There are 16 residues in the CDR3. V lost 0 bases to trimming and J lost 7 bases; unmatched junction nucleotides: 10. Germline V gene lookup returns CDR1 SGHRS and CDR2 YFSETQ. The CDR3 DNA is TGCGCCAGCAGCTTGGGAGATGACAGGGTCGTGAACACCATATATTTT. It codes for CASSLGDDRVVNTIYF. Looking up the rest from reference TRBV5-1 and TRBJ1-3 gives the full variable domain: KAGVTQTPRYLIKTRGQQVTLSCSPISGHRSVSWYQQTPGQGLQFLFEYFSETQRNKGNFPGRFSGRQFSNSRSEMNVSTLELGDSALYLCASSLGDDRVVNTIYFGEGSWLTVV.

The chain links TRBV7-9 to TRBJ1-6; perhaps TRBD1 as D (5 bases). Germline CDR1 is SEHNR and CDR2 is FQNEAQ (reference sequence). V shed 0 bases and J shed 3 bases, with 12 bases lying between them. This CDR3 region has 17 residues. The CDR3 region has the DNA TGTGCCAGCAGCTTAGCGGAAGGGGTCGGCTATAATTCACCCCTCCACTTT. It is translated as CASSLAEGVGYNSPLHF.

This clone was seen more than once but under ten times. This chain joins TRBV29-1 and TRBJ2-3; TRBD2 agrees at 10 bases. Trimming cost V 6 bases and J 5 bases; bases outside gene matches: 11. Per germline, CDR1 SQVTM and CDR2 ANQGSEA. This CDR3 comprises 15 residues. This CDR3 is CSVRSLAGVLDTQYF. The CDR3 region has the DNA TGCAGCGTCCGCTCCCTAGCGGGAGTTCTAGATACGCAGTATTTT.

This sequence joins TRBV6-1 and TRBJ2-7; 8 nucleotides match TRBD1. V trimming: 6 bases; J trimming: 2 bases; junction bases outside the gene matches: 9. Germline-derived CDR1 and CDR2 are MNHNS and SASEGT. The CDR3 spans 15 residues. The DNA for the CDR3 is TGTGCCAGCAGAGAACAGGGGGTCCCCCCCTACGAGCAGTACTTC. Protein sequence: CASREQGVPPYEQYF.

The chain is built from TRBV28 and TRBJ2-3; 7 bases align to TRBD2. V dropped 4 bases and J dropped 1; count of bases not matched to a gene: 5. The CDR3 extends over 15 amino acids. The germline V gene has CDR1 MDHEN and CDR2 SYDVKM. CDR3 bases: TGTGCCAGCAGTTGGGCAGGGAGGGGCACAGATACGCAGTATTTT. This gives the protein CASSWAGRGTDTQYF.

In DNA form, the CDR3 reads TGTGCCAGCAGTTACCACTTGACAGGTGAAGCTTTCTTT. Amino acid sequence: CASSYHLTGEAFF. This chain joins TRBV27 and TRBJ1-1, with TRBD1 as a possible D gene (6 bases). V lost 4 bases, J lost 7 bases, and 13 bases lay in between. The CDR3 is 13 residues long. Germline-derived CDR1 and CDR2 are MNHEY and SMNVEV (reference sequence).

The rearrangement joins TRBV9 to TRBJ1-2, with 10 bases that match TRBD1. Germline CDR1 and CDR2: SGDLS and YYNGEE. The CDR3 has 16 residues. Trimming took 4 bases from V and 4 from J; bases not matched to a gene: 10. The CDR3 region has the DNA TGTGCCAGCAGCCCCAACTCGGGACAGGGGACCTATGGCTACACCTTC. Translating it yields CASSPNSGQGTYGYTF.

On this clone: The sample holds other DNA sequences that translate to the same CDR3. The V and J genes are TRBV25-1 and TRBJ2-7; a possible D gene is TRBD1 (5 bases). The CDR3 loop spans 12 amino acids. The germline CDR1 and CDR2 sequences are MGHDK and SYGVNS. The V end lost 6 bases, the J end lost 3 bases, and 9 bases lay between the germline ends. For the CDR3, the DNA is TGTGCCAGCAGCCTAGACAGCTACGAGCAGTACTTC. Its protein product is CASSLDSYEQYF.

This chain joins TRBV6-5 and TRBJ2-7; 9 bases agree with TRBD1. The CDR3 length is 14 residues. The V segment lost 2 bases and the J segment 5 bases; nucleotides outside the gene matches: 4. Germline V gene lookup returns CDR1 MNHEY and CDR2 SVGAGI. In nucleotides, the CDR3 is TGTGCCAGCAGTTACAGGGACAGGGCTCACGAGCAGTACTTC. Residues: CASSYRDRAHEQYF.

This chain connects TRBV19 to TRBJ2-2; TRBD1 might be the D (6 bases). Germline V CDR1 and CDR2: LNHDA, SQIVND (reference sequence). Trimming removed 5 bases from V and 4 bases from J, with 17 bases in between. The CDR3 covers 16 residues. The CDR3 here is CASSPWGRGGTGELFF. DNA of the CDR3: TGTGCCAGTAGTCCATGGGGCAGGGGCGGCACCGGGGAGCTGTTTTTT.

J is TRBJ1-5 and V is TRBV5-4, with D possibly being TRBD1 (5 bases). Germline V gene sequence: CDR1 SGHNT, CDR2 YYREEE (reference sequence). Between the trimmed V and J ends, which lost 0 bases and 6 bases, there was a span of 10 bases. The CDR3 length is 14 residues. In DNA, the CDR3 is TGTGCCAGCAGCTTGGCCGGGCAGGGTCAGCCCCAGCATTTT. It translates to CASSLAGQGQPQHF.

The gene calls are TRBV5-6 and TRBJ1-2; D possibly corresponds to TRBD1 (6 bases). The V gene's germline CDR1 is SGHDT and CDR2 YYEEEE. This CDR3 has 14 residues. With 4 bases removed from V and 5 bases from J, the gap between germline ends came to 15 bases. This chain's CDR3 is CASSVLGARYGYTF. CDR3 nucleotides: TGTGCCAGCAGCGTACTGGGGGCCAGGTATGGCTACACCTTC.